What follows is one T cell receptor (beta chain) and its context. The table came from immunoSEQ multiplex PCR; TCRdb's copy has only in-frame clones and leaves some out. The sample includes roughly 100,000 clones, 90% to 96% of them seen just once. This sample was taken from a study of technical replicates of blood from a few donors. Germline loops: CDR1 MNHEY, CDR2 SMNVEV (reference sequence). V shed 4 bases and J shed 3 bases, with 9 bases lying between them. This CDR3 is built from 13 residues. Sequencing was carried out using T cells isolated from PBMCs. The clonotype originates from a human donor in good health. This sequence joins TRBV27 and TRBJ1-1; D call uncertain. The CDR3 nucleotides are TGTGCCAGCAGTTCCTACAGAGACACTGAAGCTTTCTTT. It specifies CASSSYRDTEAFF.